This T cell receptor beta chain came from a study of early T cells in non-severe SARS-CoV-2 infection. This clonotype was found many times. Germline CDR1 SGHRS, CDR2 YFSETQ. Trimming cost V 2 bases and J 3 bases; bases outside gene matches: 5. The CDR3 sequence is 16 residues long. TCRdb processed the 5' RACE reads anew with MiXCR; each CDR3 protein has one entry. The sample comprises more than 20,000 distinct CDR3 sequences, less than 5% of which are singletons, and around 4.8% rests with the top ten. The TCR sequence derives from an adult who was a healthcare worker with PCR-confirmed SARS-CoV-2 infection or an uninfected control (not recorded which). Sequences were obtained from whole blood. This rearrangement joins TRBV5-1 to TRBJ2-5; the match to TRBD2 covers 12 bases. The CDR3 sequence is CASSFQTSGSEETQYF. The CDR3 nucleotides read TGCGCCAGCAGCTTCCAGACTAGCGGGAGCGAAGAGACCCAGTACTTC. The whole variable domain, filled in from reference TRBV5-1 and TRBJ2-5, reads KAGVTQTPRYLIKTRGQQVTLSCSPISGHRSVSWYQQTPGQGLQFLFEYFSETQRNKGNFPGRFSGRQFSNSRSEMNVSTLELGDSALYLCASSFQTSGSEETQYFGPGTRLLVL.